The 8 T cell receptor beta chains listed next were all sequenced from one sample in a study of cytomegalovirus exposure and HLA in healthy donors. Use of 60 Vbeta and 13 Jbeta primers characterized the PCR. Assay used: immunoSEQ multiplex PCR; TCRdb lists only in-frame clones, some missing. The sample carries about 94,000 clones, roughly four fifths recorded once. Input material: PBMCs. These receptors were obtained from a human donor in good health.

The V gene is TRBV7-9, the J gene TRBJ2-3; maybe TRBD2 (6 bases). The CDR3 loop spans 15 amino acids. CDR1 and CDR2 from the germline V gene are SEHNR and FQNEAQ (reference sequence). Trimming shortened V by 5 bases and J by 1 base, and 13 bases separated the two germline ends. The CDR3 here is CASSPRDSRTDTQYF. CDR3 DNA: TGTGCCAGCAGCCCGCGGGACTCCCGCACAGATACGCAGTATTTT.

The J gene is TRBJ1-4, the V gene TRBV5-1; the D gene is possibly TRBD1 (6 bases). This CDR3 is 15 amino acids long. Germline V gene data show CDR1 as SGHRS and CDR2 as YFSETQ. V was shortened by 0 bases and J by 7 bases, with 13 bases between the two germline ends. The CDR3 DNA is TGCGCCAGCAGCTTGGACGGGAAAGGGGGTGAAAAACTGTTTTTT. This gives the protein CASSLDGKGGEKLFF.

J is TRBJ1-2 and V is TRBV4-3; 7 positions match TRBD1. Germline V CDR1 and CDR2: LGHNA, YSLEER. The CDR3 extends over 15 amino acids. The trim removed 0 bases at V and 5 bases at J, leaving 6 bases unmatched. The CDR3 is CASSQDRGQFYGYTF. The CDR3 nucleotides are TGCGCCAGCAGCCAAGATCGGGGACAGTTTTATGGCTACACCTTC.

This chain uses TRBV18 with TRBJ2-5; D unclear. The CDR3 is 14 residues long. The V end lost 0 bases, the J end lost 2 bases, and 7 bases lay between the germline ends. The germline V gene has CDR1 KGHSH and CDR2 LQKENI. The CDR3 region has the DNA TGTGCCAGCTCACCACCGCCAGGTCAAGAGACCCAGTACTTC. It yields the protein CASSPPPGQETQYF.

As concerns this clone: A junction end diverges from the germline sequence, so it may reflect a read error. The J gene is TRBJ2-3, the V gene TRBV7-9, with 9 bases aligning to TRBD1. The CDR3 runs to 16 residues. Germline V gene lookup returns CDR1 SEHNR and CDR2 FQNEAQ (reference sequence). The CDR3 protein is CASSGEGQGYTNTQYF. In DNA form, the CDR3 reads TGTGCCAGCAGCGGAGAGGGACAGGGCTACACAAATACGCAGTATTTT.

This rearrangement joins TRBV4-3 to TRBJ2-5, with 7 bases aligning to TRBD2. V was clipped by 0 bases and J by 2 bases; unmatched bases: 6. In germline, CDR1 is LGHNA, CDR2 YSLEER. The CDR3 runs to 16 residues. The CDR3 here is CASSQEAGRTQETQYF. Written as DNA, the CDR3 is TGCGCCAGCAGCCAAGAAGCGGGACGCACACAAGAGACCCAGTACTTC.

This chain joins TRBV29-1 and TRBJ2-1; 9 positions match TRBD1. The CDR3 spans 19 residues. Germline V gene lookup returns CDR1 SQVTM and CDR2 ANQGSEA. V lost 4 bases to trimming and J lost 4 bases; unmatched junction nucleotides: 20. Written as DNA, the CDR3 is TGCAGCGTTGTAAAGGCGGGACAGGGACGCATTAAGGGGTACAATGAGCAGTTCTTC. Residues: CSVVKAGQGRIKGYNEQFF.

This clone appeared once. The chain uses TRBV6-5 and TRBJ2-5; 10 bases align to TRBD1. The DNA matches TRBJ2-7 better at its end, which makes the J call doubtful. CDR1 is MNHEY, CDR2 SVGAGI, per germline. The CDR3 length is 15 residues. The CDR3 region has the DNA TGTGCCAGCAGTTACCTGTGGACAGGGGGCTACGAGCAGTACTTC. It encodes CASSYLWTGGYEQYF.